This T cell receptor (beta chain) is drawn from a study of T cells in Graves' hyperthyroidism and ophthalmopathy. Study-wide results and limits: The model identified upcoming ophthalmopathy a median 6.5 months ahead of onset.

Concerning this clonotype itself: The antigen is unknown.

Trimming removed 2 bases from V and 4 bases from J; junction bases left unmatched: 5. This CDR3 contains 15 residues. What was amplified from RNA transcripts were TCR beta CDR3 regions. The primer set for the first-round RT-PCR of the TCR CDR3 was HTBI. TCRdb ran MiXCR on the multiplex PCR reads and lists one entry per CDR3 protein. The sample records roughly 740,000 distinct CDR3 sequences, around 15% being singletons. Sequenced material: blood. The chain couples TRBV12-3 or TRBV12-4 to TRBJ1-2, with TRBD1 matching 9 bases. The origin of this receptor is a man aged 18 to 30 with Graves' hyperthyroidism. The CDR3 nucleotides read TGTGCCAGCAGTTTAAACAGGGGGCGCTTCTATGGCTACACCTTC. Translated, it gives CASSLNRGRFYGYTF.